This entry concerns a single T cell receptor beta chain. Its antigen has not been determined. No base-level quality is on record; no much larger clone is a single base apart. From its cysteine to its phenylalanine, the CDR3 spans 17 amino acids. CDR3 DNA only is kept here, 51 bases in frame from base 1. The treatment or condition label of this sample denotes: roughly 10-day PBMC culture with coronavirus spike peptide pools or control peptides (ViraFEST assay). The ViraFEST assay was used in the study, in which antigen-specific T cells were expanded with peptide pools and expanded clonotypes were subsequently identified by TCR sequencing. The convalescent patients' positive SARS-CoV-2 PCR tests were from March to December 2020, which was before the Alpha, Beta and Delta variants emerged in the United States. Each well held about 2 million PBMCs cultured in IMDM containing around 5% human AB serum and around 9.2 IU/ml IL-2, with 10 ug/ml peptide pools added. On days 3 and 7, half of the culture medium was replaced with fresh IL-2-containing medium. After about 11 days of culture, CD4+ T cells were isolated by negative selection using the EasySep CD4+ T cell isolation kit. Ficoll-Paque Plus gradient centrifugation was used to isolate PBMCs from whole blood, and the isolated PBMCs were then either used fresh or cryopreserved at -140C. Triplicate wells were generally used for each culture condition.

These data originate in a study of vaccination and CD4 T cells after COVID-19 (dated by TCRdb to about 2022). About the investigation overall: Convalescent patients had a positive SARS-CoV-2 result on nasal swab PCR, and of these patients, several had mild disease and one had severe disease. As controls, cultures received a CEFX viral epitope pool (the positive control), an HIV-1 Nef peptide pool (the negative control), or no peptide at all. In some eleven COVID-19 convalescent patients and several infection-naive healthy vaccine recipients, researchers compared the spike-specific CD4+ TCR repertoire from before mRNA vaccination with the repertoire from after. Post-vaccine blood samples were obtained a median of about 77 days after the second vaccine dose, with a range of about 13 to 241 days. Post-COVID blood samples from convalescent patients were collected a median of around 110 days after diagnosis, with a range of 35 to 161 days. For stimulating the cultures, overlapping spike peptide pools were used, derived from SARS-CoV-2 as well as from the common cold coronaviruses HCoV-NL63, HCoV-OC43 and HCoV-229E. Two doses of either the Pfizer-BioNTech BNT162b2 vaccine (n=8) or the Moderna mRNA-1273 vaccine (n=2) were administered to participants. The convalescent cohort included six males and four females, with two Hispanic individuals, seven Caucasians, two Asians and one multiracial person. On the study overall, not on this receptor specifically: Only a relatively small number of convalescent patients were included in the study, and early timepoints following natural infection were not analyzed. The median number of SARS-CoV-2-reactive clonotypes rose from approximately 20 after infection to 35 to 45 after vaccination, but the change was not significant. Among convalescent patients, a median about 86% of the SARS-CoV-2-reactive clones seen after vaccination appeared only after vaccination, which suggests priming specific to the vaccine. In convalescent patients, nearly all vaccine-specific clones (304 of 307) were found to be mono-reactive for SARS-CoV-2 spike rather than cross-reactive with common cold coronaviruses.

The method was PCR. DNA from cultured CD4+ T cells was subjected to TCR sequencing with the Oncomine TCR Beta short-read assay at the Johns Hopkins FTIC core. The QIAamp micro DNA kit was used to extract genomic DNA from the cultured CD4+ T cells. Oncomine TCR Beta libraries from cultured CD4+ T cells were pooled using unique dual indexes and sequenced on an Illumina iSeq 100. The paper's data handling went like this. Non-productive sequences were removed, and CDR3s that did not start with C, did not end with F or W, or were shorter than 7 amino acids were discarded. The MANAFEST web application identified antigen-specific clonotypes by comparing peptide-stimulated wells against reference wells and other culture wells. Positive clones required FDR below 0.05, an odds ratio above 5, and productive frequency above 0.1% in at least two of three replicate wells. A clonotype was classed as cross-reactive if the clonotype showed significant expansion both in SARS-CoV-2 spike wells and in at least one common cold coronavirus spike condition. Levenshtein distances (stringdist) and unrooted phylogenetic trees (ape) in R version 3.6.1 were used to assess CDR3 homology. The raw public data were reprocessed by TCRdb itself: fastp quality trimming at Q25, MiXCR clonotype calling, in-frame beta chains only. Entries are consolidated by CDR3 protein sequence, retaining the most common genes and DNA. The V and J calls shown here were made by TCRdb, not taken from the authors' results. Within this sample are about 12,000 distinct CDR3 sequences, with roughly half of them counted one time only. The ten most abundant clones make up roughly 16% of the sample.

The chain is assembled from TRBV21-1 and TRBJ2-6; TRBD1 is the table's D call and was not checked against the DNA. TRBV21-1 is shown as a pseudogene. This TCR derives from a human donor who had recovered from COVID-19. Input material: CD4+ T cells from blood, cultured in vitro. The DNA sequence reads TGTGCCAGCAGCAAAGAGAGGACAGGGTCTGGGGCCAACGTCCTGACTTTC. It translates as CASSKERTGSGANVLTF.